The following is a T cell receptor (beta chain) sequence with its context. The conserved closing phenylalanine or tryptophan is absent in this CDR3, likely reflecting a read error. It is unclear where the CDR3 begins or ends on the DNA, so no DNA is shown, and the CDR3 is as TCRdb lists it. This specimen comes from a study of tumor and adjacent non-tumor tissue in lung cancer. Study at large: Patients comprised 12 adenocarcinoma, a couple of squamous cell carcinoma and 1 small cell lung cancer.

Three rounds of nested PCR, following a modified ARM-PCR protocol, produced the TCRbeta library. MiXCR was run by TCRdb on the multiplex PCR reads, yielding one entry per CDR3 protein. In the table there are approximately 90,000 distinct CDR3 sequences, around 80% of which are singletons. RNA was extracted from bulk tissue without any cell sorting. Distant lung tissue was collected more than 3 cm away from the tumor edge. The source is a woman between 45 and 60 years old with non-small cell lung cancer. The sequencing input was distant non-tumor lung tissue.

The CDR3 protein is CASTLGVETQYL. V is TRBV28 and J is TRBJ2-5. The CDR3 has 12 amino acids, counting both end residues. CDR1 and CDR2 from the germline V gene are MDHEN and SYDVKM.